These 32 T cell receptor beta chains share one sample of origin, sequenced in a study of OX40 agonist ivuxolimab in advanced cancers. The assay was immunoSEQ multiplex PCR, and TCRdb's table has in-frame clones only and misses some. This table holds roughly 40,000 clones, roughly 78% found once. The sequenced sample was CD4+ or CD8+ T cells sorted from blood, obtained in a trial of the OX40 agonist ivuxolimab. The receptors were sampled from an adult with an advanced solid tumor such as melanoma, head and neck, liver or kidney cancer.

V usage is TRBV2 and J usage is TRBJ2-7, with D hard to call. Germline CDR1 and CDR2: SNHLY and FYNNEI. The CDR3 spans 11 residues. Trimming left V 6 bases short and J 2 bases short, with 5 bases between. The CDR3 here is CASSLTYEQYF. The CDR3 region has the DNA TGTGCCAGCAGCCTCACCTACGAGCAGTACTTC.

As to this clone: The sample holds other DNA sequences that translate to the same CDR3. J is TRBJ2-1 and V is TRBV18; 7 bases line up with TRBD2. The CDR3 extends over 16 amino acids. V shed 0 bases and J 3 bases; nucleotides not matched to a gene: 5. CDR1 KGHSH and CDR2 LQKENI come from the germline V gene. The CDR3 nucleotides are TGTGCCAGCTCACCACCATCGGGGGGATTCTACAATGAGCAGTTCTTC. It specifies CASSPPSGGFYNEQFF.

The rearrangement uses TRBV5-4 and TRBJ2-5; 7 nucleotides line up with TRBD1. Trimming took 4 bases from V and 2 from J; bases not matched to a gene: 2. Germline lookup yields CDR1 SGHNT and CDR2 YYREEE (reference sequence). The CDR3 is made up of 13 amino acids. CDR3 sequence (DNA): TGTGCCAGCAGCACGGGACAGCAAGAGACCCAGTACTTC. This sequence encodes CASSTGQQETQYF.

The rearrangement joins TRBV6-6 to TRBJ1-6; a weak D match, TRBD1 (6 bases). The CDR3 covers 15 residues. The V end lost 5 bases, the J end lost 9 bases, and 17 bases lay between the germline ends. Germline lookup yields CDR1 MNHNY and CDR2 SVGAGI (reference sequence). In DNA form, the CDR3 reads TGTGCCAGCAGTCTCGCATCGGGGGGCAGTTCACCCCTCCACTTT. Encoded protein: CASSLASGGSSPLHF.

The chain recombines TRBV9 with TRBJ2-1, with D maybe TRBD1 (5 bases). Germline assignment: CDR1 SGDLS and CDR2 YYNGEE. Trimming removed 0 bases from V and 9 bases from J, with 19 bases in between. The CDR3 length is 16 residues. CDR3 nucleotides: TGTGCCAGCAGCGTAGGGCGCAGGGCATCCTACGCTGAGCAGTTCTTC. This translates into CASSVGRRASYAEQFF.

The chain carries TRBV30 and TRBJ1-5; no firm D call. Germline V gives CDR1 GTSNPN, CDR2 SVGIG (reference sequence). CDR3 size: 13 residues. The V gene lost 0 bases and the J gene lost 5 bases, with 8 bases spanning the gap. In DNA, the CDR3 is TGTGCCTGGAGTGTAGGTCGGGATCAGCCCCAGCATTTT. Translation: CAWSVGRDQPQHF.

CDR3 bases: TGTGCCAGCACCAACAAAGGCCGGGGGGACAATGAGCAGTTCTTC. It yields the protein CASTNKGRGDNEQFF. The chain employs TRBV6-6 and TRBJ2-1; TRBD2 agrees at 7 bases. The CDR3 sequence is 15 residues long. Germline CDR1 and CDR2: MNHNY and SVGAGI (reference sequence). V lost 7 bases to trimming and J lost 5 bases; unmatched junction nucleotides: 11.

This chain joins TRBV5-5 and TRBJ2-5, with D hard to call. The CDR3 runs to 16 residues. The ends were cut back, 1 base at V and 1 base at J, with 14 bases in the middle. CDR1 SGHKS and CDR2 YYEKEE come from the germline V gene (reference sequence). The CDR3 region is CASSLSPNPLQETQYF. The CDR3 nucleotides are TGTGCCAGCAGCTTGTCGCCGAACCCACTCCAAGAGACCCAGTACTTC.

The CDR3 sequence is CASSLSGTGINTGELFF. In DNA, the CDR3 is TGTGCCAGCAGCTTATCCGGGACAGGGATAAACACCGGGGAGCTGTTTTTT. The V gene is TRBV7-3, the J gene TRBJ2-2; 9 positions agree with TRBD1. The CDR3 runs 17 residues. J gave up 2 bases and V 2 bases, and 6 bases lay outside the gene matches. Germline CDR1 reads SGHTA; CDR2 reads FQGTGA. Supplemented by reference TRBV7-3 and TRBJ2-2, the full variable domain reads GAGVSQTPSNKVTEKGKYVELRCDPISGHTALYWYRQSLGQGPEFLIYFQGTGAADDSGLPNDRFFAVRPEGSVSTLKIQRTERGDSAVYLCASSLSGTGINTGELFFGEGSRLTVL.

The chain links TRBV5-6 to TRBJ2-2; TRBD1 matches 9 bases. The J segment lost 7 bases and the V segment lost 3 bases, leaving 10 bases of the junction unmatched. The germline V gene encodes CDR1 SGHDT and CDR2 YYEEEE. This CDR3 has 16 residues. The CDR3 loop reads CASSSNRGRRHGELFF. CDR3 sequence (DNA): TGTGCCAGCAGCTCCAACAGGGGGCGCCGGCACGGGGAGCTGTTTTTT.

V gene TRBV30 combines with J gene TRBJ2-5; D is unresolved. CDR3 size: 11 residues. V gave up 2 bases and J gave up 4 bases, with 5 bases separating them. Germline CDR1 is GTSNPN and CDR2 is SVGIG (reference sequence). The CDR3 region is CAWSHPETQYF. The CDR3 DNA sequence: TGTGCCTGGAGTCACCCAGAGACCCAGTACTTC.

CDR3 DNA sequence: TGTGCCAGTAGTATGAAGATTTGGGACAGGTCGGACATTCAGTACTTC. Protein: CASSMKIWDRSDIQYF. The V gene is TRBV19, the J gene TRBJ2-4, with TRBD1 identical over 8 bases. V trimming: 3 bases; J trimming: 8 bases; junction bases outside the gene matches: 12. The CDR3 has 16 residues. From germline, CDR1 is LNHDA and CDR2 SQIVND (reference sequence).

This clone was observed once. The chain employs TRBV28 and TRBJ2-1; 10 bases fit TRBD2. The CDR3 extends over 17 amino acids. V lost 3 bases and J lost 8; bases outside the gene matches: 13. From germline, CDR1 is MDHEN and CDR2 SYDVKM. The CDR3 protein is CASSFNPGLASEYEQFF. DNA for the CDR3: TGTGCCAGCAGTTTTAACCCGGGACTAGCGAGTGAGTATGAGCAGTTCTTC.

CDR3 sequence: CASSLEGVSSYNEQFF. The DNA for the CDR3 is TGTGCCAGCAGCTTGGAGGGGGTGAGCTCCTACAATGAGCAGTTCTTC. V usage is TRBV5-6 and J usage is TRBJ2-1, with D perhaps matching TRBD1 (6 bases). The V end was cut by 0 bases, the J end by 0 bases, with 10 bases between. The germline V gene encodes CDR1 SGHDT and CDR2 YYEEEE. The CDR3 loop spans 16 amino acids.

V usage is TRBV19 and J usage is TRBJ2-5; D unclear. Germline CDR1 LNHDA, CDR2 SQIVND (reference sequence). With 2 bases removed from V and 1 base from J, the gap between germline ends came to 8 bases. This CDR3 is built from 14 residues. The CDR3 DNA follows: TGTGCCAGTAGTATACAGGTAACCCAAGAGACCCAGTACTTC. Amino acid sequence: CASSIQVTQETQYF.

The table lists this clone with a count of one. The chain recombines TRBV9 with TRBJ2-3, with D uncertain. Trimming removed 0 bases from V and 8 bases from J, with 7 bases in between. This CDR3 spans 12 amino acids. From germline, CDR1 is SGDLS and CDR2 YYNGEE. CDR3 in DNA: TGTGCCAGCAGCGTAGGATTCGGTACGCAGTATTTT. It is translated as CASSVGFGTQYF.

The chain combines TRBV28 with TRBJ1-5, with D perhaps TRBD1 (5 bases). V lost 8 bases and J lost 9, with 17 bases in between. The length of the CDR3 is 13 residues. Germline values: CDR1 MDHEN, CDR2 SYDVKM. The CDR3 region is CASQGSVSGPQHF. CDR3 nucleotides: TGTGCCAGCCAGGGTTCCGTGTCTGGGCCCCAGCATTTT.

V and J are TRBV7-8 and TRBJ2-7; D is possibly TRBD1 (6 bases). The CDR3 has 15 amino acids. The germline gives CDR1 SGHVS, CDR2 FQNEAQ. V lost 1 base to trimming and J lost 3 bases, with 13 bases between them. The CDR3, as DNA: TGTGCCAGCAGCTTAGTAGGCGGACAGCACTACGAGCAGTACTTC. Translating it yields CASSLVGGQHYEQYF.

This chain joins TRBV19 and TRBJ1-1, with D perhaps matching TRBD1 (5 bases). Germline V gene sequence: CDR1 LNHDA, CDR2 SQIVND (reference sequence). The length of the CDR3 is 16 residues. Trimming took 3 bases from V and 4 from J, leaving 18 bases between them. The CDR3 DNA reads TGTGCCAGTAGTATCCGGAGGCAGGGTTTGGGCACTGAAGCTTTCTTT. Protein product: CASSIRRQGLGTEAFF.

Written as DNA, the CDR3 is TGTGCCAGCAGTTTTCACGCGGGACAGGGGGCTCTGAACACTGAAGCTTTCTTT. Protein sequence: CASSFHAGQGALNTEAFF. The genes are TRBV28 and TRBJ1-1; 12 bases are shared with TRBD1. V was pared by 3 bases and J by 0 bases, with 8 bases of the junction left unmatched. Germline V gene sequence: CDR1 MDHEN, CDR2 SYDVKM. The CDR3 extends over 18 amino acids.

The chain is built from TRBV6-1 and TRBJ2-1; D possibly corresponds to TRBD1 (6 bases). Trimming removed 4 bases from V and 4 bases from J, with 20 bases in between. The CDR3 spans 17 residues. Germline V gives CDR1 MNHNS, CDR2 SASEGT. The CDR3 loop reads CASSALPVGTLYNEQFF. DNA for the CDR3: TGTGCCAGCAGTGCCCTCCCAGTGGGGACATTATACAATGAGCAGTTCTTC.

The chain is built from TRBV18 and TRBJ1-5; no definite D call. CDR1 KGHSH and CDR2 LQKENI come from the germline V gene. Trimming pared 4 bases from V and 1 base from J, leaving 8 bases between. This CDR3 is built from 14 residues. CDR3 nucleotide sequence: TGTGCCAGCTCACAGATTGGGAGCAATCAGCCCCAGCATTTT. Its protein product is CASSQIGSNQPQHF.

The V call is TRBV10-2, the J call TRBJ1-2; no clear D. V lost 2 bases to trimming and J lost 0 bases, with 16 bases between them. CDR1 and CDR2 from the germline V gene are WSHSY and SAAADI. This CDR3 spans 17 amino acids. The CDR3 sequence: CASSELYTRRANYGYTF. DNA of the CDR3: TGCGCCAGCAGTGAGCTTTATACCCGGAGGGCTAACTATGGCTACACCTTC.

The chain employs TRBV4-2 and TRBJ2-7; D unclear. The CDR3 length is 15 residues. The V end was cut by 0 bases, the J end by 3 bases, with 12 bases between. The germline V gene encodes CDR1 LGHNA and CDR2 YNFKEQ. CDR3 in DNA: TGTGCCAGCAGCCAAGATGAGTGGTCGGTCTACGAGCAGTACTTC. Encoded protein: CASSQDEWSVYEQYF.

The gene calls are TRBV4-1 and TRBJ2-1; tentatively, D is TRBD2 (6 bases). This CDR3 is built from 17 residues. The germline gives CDR1 MGHRA, CDR2 YSYEKL. Trimming removed 0 bases at V and 0 bases at J, with 12 bases between. CDR3 sequence (DNA): TGCGCCAGCAGCCAAGATCCGCGGGGAAGCTCCTACAATGAGCAGTTCTTC. Protein sequence: CASSQDPRGSSYNEQFF.

This clone was counted only a few times. The genes are TRBV28 and TRBJ1-3; a weak D match, TRBD1 (6 bases). Germline CDR1 is MDHEN and CDR2 is SYDVKM. This CDR3 contains 16 residues. Trimming took off 4 bases at V and 5 bases at J, with 18 bases between the two ends. The CDR3 nucleotides read TGTGCCAGCAGTTCCACCGGGACACCCGAGAGAAACACCATATATTTT. Translation: CASSSTGTPERNTIYF.

This chain joins TRBV7-2 and TRBJ2-1; 8 nucleotides match TRBD2. The CDR3 covers 15 residues. Germline CDR1 SGHTA, CDR2 FQGNSA. After removal of 4 bases from V and 6 bases from J, the junction contained 8 bases not matched to a gene. CDR3 sequence reads: CASSYSGTKGNEQFF. Written as DNA, the CDR3 is TGTGCCAGCAGCTATAGCGGGACAAAGGGCAATGAGCAGTTCTTC. Drawing the rest from reference TRBV7-2 and TRBJ2-1, the complete variable domain is GAGVSQSPSNKVTEKGKDVELRCDPISGHTALYWYRQSLGQGLEFLIYFQGNSAPDKSGLPSDRFSAERTGGSVSTLTIQRTQQEDSAVYLCASSYSGTKGNEQFFGPGTRLTVL.

The rearrangement joins TRBV29-1 to TRBJ1-2; D remains unclear. The V gene lost 3 bases and the J gene lost 4 bases, with 9 bases spanning the gap. The CDR3 length is 12 residues. Per germline, CDR1 SQVTM and CDR2 ANQGSEA. The CDR3 spells CSVDQITYGYTF. The CDR3 DNA follows: TGCAGCGTTGACCAGATAACCTATGGCTACACCTTC.

The genes are TRBV7-2 and TRBJ1-5; a weak D match, TRBD1 (5 bases). CDR3 size: 13 residues. V was trimmed by 5 bases and J by 6 bases, leaving 11 bases between them. The germline gives CDR1 SGHTA, CDR2 FQGNSA. The CDR3 DNA reads TGTGCCAGCAGCCCCGACAGATTTCAGCCCCAGCATTTT. The encoded protein is CASSPDRFQPQHF.

The table lists this clone with a few counts. This CDR3 is CASSASRGLGGTGELFF. CDR3 nucleotide sequence: TGTGCCAGCAGCGCATCACGAGGGCTCGGCGGAACCGGGGAGCTGTTTTTT. The gene calls are TRBV7-9 and TRBJ2-2; D might be TRBD2 (5 bases). Germline-derived CDR1 and CDR2 are SEHNR and FQNEAQ (reference sequence). Trimming took 5 bases from V and 5 from J, leaving 21 bases between them. The CDR3 loop spans 17 amino acids.

This sequence joins TRBV6-5 and TRBJ2-5; 14 bases agree with TRBD2. The CDR3 is 15 residues long. V was pared by 6 bases and J by 4 bases, with 4 bases of the junction left unmatched. CDR1 MNHEY and CDR2 SVGAGI come from the germline V gene. DNA of the CDR3: TGTGCCAGCAGAGCCGGGACTAGCGGGAGAGAGACCCAGTACTTC. Its protein is CASRAGTSGRETQYF.

The chain couples TRBV28 to TRBJ2-2; no firm D call. Trimming stripped 1 base from V and 5 bases from J, with 5 bases between. The length of the CDR3 is 13 residues. CDR1 is MDHEN and CDR2 is SYDVKM in the germline V gene. This CDR3 reads CASSLLGTGELFF. The CDR3 DNA reads TGTGCCAGCAGTTTATTGGGGACCGGGGAGCTGTTTTTT.